The 7 T cell receptor beta chains below all came from one sample that was sequenced in a study of shared clonotypes between healthy human individuals (dated by TCRdb to 2018 to 2020). Library method: the immunoSEQ multiplex PCR assay. Imported from immuneACCESS, the table was reduced by TCRdb to in-frame sequences with V and J called. These copies leave out some clones; in studies compared against another copy, an unresolved V gene accounts for under half, and the cause of the remainder is not known. The sample table holds around 530,000 clones, of which roughly 79% were seen once. The ten largest clonotypes hold around 12% of the sample. The specimen sequenced was PBMCs. These receptors came from a woman between 40 and 55 years old in good health. Some clones in this sample may be carry-over from other donors' samples.

This clone has at least ten counts. Additional DNA sequences in this sample encode the identical CDR3. The chain links TRBV19 to TRBJ2-7; TRBD2 matches 8 bases. Per the germline V gene, CDR1 is LNHDA and CDR2 is SQIVND (reference sequence). This CDR3 region has 17 residues. V lost 4 bases and J lost 5; bases outside the gene matches: 16. The CDR3 nucleotides read TGTGCCAGTAGTAAAACACCCGGGACTAGTTGGGGACACGAGCAGTACTTC. Translated, it gives CASSKTPGTSWGHEQYF.

J is TRBJ2-3 and V is TRBV5-4; 16 positions agree with TRBD2. The CDR3 covers 16 residues. Germline V gene data show CDR1 as SGHNT and CDR2 as YYREEE (reference sequence). V shed 4 bases, J shed 7 bases, and the junction held 6 bases outside the gene matches. DNA for the CDR3: TGTGCCAGCAGCCCAGGGACTAGCGGGAGGGCCCATACGCAGTATTTT. Translation gives CASSPGTSGRAHTQYF.

This clone was seen only once. With only one base between it and a far larger clone, this is likely a read error. The same CDR3 also results from other DNA sequences found in this sample. V gene TRBV28 combines with J gene TRBJ1-1; D not resolved. This CDR3 spans 13 amino acids. Germline CDR1 MDHEN, CDR2 SYDVKM. In nucleotides, the CDR3 is TGCGCCAGCACCTTTTTGGTGAGCACTGAAGCTTTCTTT. This sequence encodes CASTFLVSTEAFF.

This clone was seen more than once but under ten times. V is TRBV19 and J is TRBJ1-1; TRBD1 might be the D (5 bases). CDR1 is LNHDA, CDR2 SQIVND, per germline (reference sequence). The CDR3 length is 16 residues. Trimming shortened V by 3 bases and J by 2 bases, and 16 bases separated the two germline ends. CDR3 bases: TGTGCCAGTAGTATGGGACTTTGGGGACCTAACACTGAAGCTTTCTTT. Translating it yields CASSMGLWGPNTEAFF.

The gene calls are TRBV5-1 and TRBJ1-1, with 10 positions matching TRBD1. CDR3 length: 18 amino acids. From germline, CDR1 is SGHRS and CDR2 YFSETQ. The V gene end was trimmed by 1 base and the J gene end by 5 bases; junction bases not matched to a gene: 14. CDR3 loop: CASSLRDRGRTPGTEAFF. The CDR3 nucleotides are TGCGCCAGCAGCTTGCGTGACAGGGGGCGAACGCCGGGGACTGAAGCTTTCTTT. The variable domain in full, completed from reference TRBV5-1 and TRBJ1-1, reads KAGVTQTPRYLIKTRGQQVTLSCSPISGHRSVSWYQQTPGQGLQFLFEYFSETQRNKGNFPGRFSGRQFSNSRSEMNVSTLELGDSALYLCASSLRDRGRTPGTEAFFGQGTRLTVV.

Of note for this clone: A far bigger clonotype differs at one base, so this is likely a read error. At the DNA level, this CDR3 is encoded by other sequences in the same sample as well. CDR3 protein: CSGGRADGNTIYF. In DNA form, the CDR3 reads TGCAGCGGTGGTAGGGCAGACGGAAACACCATATATTTC. V is TRBV29-1 and J is TRBJ1-3; D call uncertain. This CDR3 is 13 amino acids long. CDR1 is SQVTM and CDR2 is ANQGSEA in the germline V gene.

This clone has a handful of counts. V and J are TRBV27 and TRBJ1-4, with a possible D match to TRBD1 (5 bases). The CDR3 sequence is 13 residues long. Per germline, CDR1 MNHEY and CDR2 SMNVEV (reference sequence). The ends were cut back, 4 bases at V and 7 bases at J, with 10 bases in the middle. This CDR3 is CASSSWGLEKLFF. The DNA for the CDR3 is TGTGCCAGCAGTTCCTGGGGCCTTGAAAAACTGTTTTTT.